Listed below are T cell receptor beta chains from one sample, sequenced in a study of blood T cell repertoires in COVID-19. Assay: immunoSEQ multiplex PCR; the TCRdb copy retains only in-frame clones and omits some. Of 100,000 to 150,000 clones detected, 88% appear once; the ten largest clones hold approximately 1.5%. Input material: peripheral blood. Every receptor here comes from a human donor in a cohort sampled during active COVID-19. Both conserved end residues are part of each CDR3. A D gene is named only where the DNA matches it firmly. The listing skips clone size in some rows; elsewhere it reads once, few, many or a size class.

clone size	V gene	D gene	J gene	CDR3 protein	CDR3 DNA
NA	TRBV5-1	TRBD2	TRBJ2-7	CASSLPAGVAAEQYF	TGCGCCAGCAGCTTGCCCGCGGGAGTAGCAGCCGAGCAGTACTTC
NA	TRBV19	NA	TRBJ2-1	CASSPLGTSYNEQFF	TGTGCCAGTAGTCCCCTTGGGACAAGCTACAATGAGCAGTTCTTC
NA	TRBV5-1	TRBD2	TRBJ2-1	CASSPGSGGLHNEQFF	TGCGCCAGCAGCCCCGGTAGCGGGGGGCTCCACAATGAGCAGTTCTTC
NA	TRBV6-6	NA	TRBJ1-1	CASSYSRGEIEAFF	TGTGCCAGCAGTTACTCGAGAGGAGAAATTGAAGCTTTCTTT
NA	TRBV6-1	TRBD1	TRBJ1-2	CASRPRQGANYGYTF	TGTGCCAGCAGGCCTAGACAGGGGGCGAACTATGGCTACACCTTC
NA	TRBV6-6	NA	TRBJ1-2	CASSYSRGADNYGYTF	TGTGCCAGCAGTTACTCACGGGGGGCAGATAACTATGGCTACACCTTC
NA	TRBV10-3	TRBD2	TRBJ2-3	CAIRRGGGAQDTQYF	TGTGCCATCCGGCGGGGGGGTGGGGCGCAAGATACGCAGTATTTT
NA	TRBV30	TRBD1	TRBJ2-3	CAWSAPGQGVDTQYF	TGTGCCTGGAGTGCCCCGGGACAGGGTGTAGATACGCAGTATTTT
once	TRBV6-5	TRBD1	TRBJ2-5	CASSYSPTGYQETQYF	TGTGCCAGCAGTTATTCCCCGACAGGGTACCAAGAGACCCAGTACTTC
NA	TRBV28	TRBD1	TRBJ1-2	CASRLGGAGGGYTF	TGTGCCAGCAGGTTAGGGGGCGCCGGAGGTGGCTACACCTTC
NA	TRBV11-2	TRBD2	TRBJ2-3	CASSLDSGRAGGDTQYF	TGTGCCAGCAGCTTAGATAGCGGGAGGGCCGGGGGGGATACGCAGTATTTT
NA	TRBV5-1	NA	TRBJ1-4	CASSPVPATNEKLFF	TGCGCCAGCAGCCCTGTCCCAGCAACTAATGAAAAACTGTTTTTT
NA	TRBV2	TRBD1	TRBJ2-2	CASSRQGVQTGELFF	TGTGCCAGCAGCCGACAGGGCGTCCAAACCGGGGAGCTGTTTTTT
NA	TRBV7-2	TRBD1	TRBJ2-7	CASSLRGQGPYEQYF	TGTGCCAGCAGCTTAAGAGGACAGGGCCCCTACGAGCAGTACTTC
few	TRBV10-2	NA	TRBJ1-5	CASSESARGLGQPQHF	TGCGCCAGCAGTGAGTCAGCCAGGGGATTAGGACAGCCCCAGCATTTT
NA	TRBV19	NA	TRBJ1-5	CASRGGDSFNQPQHF	TGTGCCAGTAGGGGAGGCGACAGCTTCAATCAGCCCCAGCATTTT
NA	TRBV10-3	TRBD2	TRBJ2-1	CATLGSTSGNYNEQFF	TGTGCCACCCTCGGTTCTACTAGCGGGAACTACAATGAGCAGTTCTTC
NA	TRBV4-2	TRBD1	TRBJ2-3	CASSPGTDYTDTQYF	TGTGCCAGCAGCCCAGGGACAGACTACACAGATACGCAGTATTTT
NA	TRBV18	NA	TRBJ2-6	CASSPKGGPGANVLTF	TGTGCCAGCTCACCAAAAGGGGGTCCTGGGGCCAACGTCCTGACTTTC
NA	TRBV14	TRBD2	TRBJ2-3	CASSGRTSGRGTDTQYF	TGTGCCAGCAGCGGCCGGACTAGCGGGAGGGGCACAGATACGCAGTATTTT
NA	TRBV28	TRBD1	TRBJ2-7	CASRRTGGSYEQYF	TGTGCCAGCAGGAGGACAGGGGGTTCCTACGAGCAGTACTTC
NA	TRBV5-5	NA	TRBJ2-7	CASSFPGKYEQYF	TGTGCCAGCAGCTTCCCGGGTAAATACGAGCAGTACTTC
NA	TRBV3-1/TRBV3-2	TRBD2	TRBJ2-5	CASSQVGGSGAQYF	TGTGCCAGCAGCCAAGTAGGCGGGAGCGGGGCCCAGTACTTC
NA	TRBV2	NA	TRBJ1-3	CASRRNGGSSGNTIYF	TGTGCCAGCAGGAGGAACGGGGGTTCGTCTGGAAACACCATATATTTT
few	TRBV5-4	TRBD1	TRBJ1-2	CASSGGGTGDYGYTF	TGTGCCAGCAGCGGCGGTGGGACAGGGGACTATGGCTACACCTTC
NA	TRBV13	TRBD1	TRBJ1-4	CASSWTGGLEEKLFF	TGTGCCAGCAGCTGGACAGGGGGCCTGGAGGAAAAACTGTTTTTT
once	TRBV9	NA	TRBJ2-3	CASSAEEGGRVDTQYF	TGTGCCAGCAGCGCCGAAGAGGGGGGGCGGGTAGATACGCAGTATTTT
once	TRBV5-1	NA	TRBJ2-7	CASSPGLSYEQYF	TGCGCCAGCAGCCCCGGACTCAGCTACGAGCAGTACTTC
NA	TRBV5-1	TRBD2	TRBJ2-7	CASSRGFSGIPYEQYF	TGCGCCAGCAGCCGGGGTTTTAGCGGGATCCCCTACGAGCAGTACTTC
NA	TRBV4-1	TRBD2	TRBJ2-1	CASSQDPLAGDNNEQFF	TGCGCCAGCAGCCAAGACCCCCTAGCGGGGGACAACAATGAGCAGTTCTTC
NA	TRBV5-1	TRBD1	TRBJ2-7	CASSWGTGYEQYF	TGCGCCAGCAGCTGGGGGACAGGCTACGAGCAGTACTTC